This TCR beta chain originates from a study of OX40 agonist ivuxolimab in advanced cancers. Study-wide context: Patients enrolled in dose escalation were diagnosed with hepatocellular carcinoma, melanoma, renal cell or head and neck cancer. Study conclusions and caveats: Clonal expansion among partial responders at 0.1-3.0 mg/kg ranked near the lowest.

The V and J ends lost 5 bases and 4 bases respectively, with 15 bases between them. In germline, CDR1 is SQVTM, CDR2 ANQGSEA. The CDR3 sequence is 14 residues long. In the case of this clone: Its antigen is still unknown.

Some clones are missing from TCRdb's copy, which holds only in-frame ones; the method was immunoSEQ multiplex PCR. The sample gives some 23,000 clones, 81% of which show up once; 20% to 25% is in the top ten. This receptor was obtained from an adult with an advanced solid tumor such as melanoma, head and neck, liver or kidney cancer. V is TRBV29-1 and J is TRBJ1-5; a weak D match, TRBD1 (6 bases). The source was CD4+ or CD8+ T cells sorted from blood, collected in a trial of the OX40 agonist ivuxolimab. The DNA of the CDR3 is TGCAGCGTTTTGCAGGGGCAAGGAAATCAGCCCCAGCATTTT. This codes for CSVLQGQGNQPQHF.